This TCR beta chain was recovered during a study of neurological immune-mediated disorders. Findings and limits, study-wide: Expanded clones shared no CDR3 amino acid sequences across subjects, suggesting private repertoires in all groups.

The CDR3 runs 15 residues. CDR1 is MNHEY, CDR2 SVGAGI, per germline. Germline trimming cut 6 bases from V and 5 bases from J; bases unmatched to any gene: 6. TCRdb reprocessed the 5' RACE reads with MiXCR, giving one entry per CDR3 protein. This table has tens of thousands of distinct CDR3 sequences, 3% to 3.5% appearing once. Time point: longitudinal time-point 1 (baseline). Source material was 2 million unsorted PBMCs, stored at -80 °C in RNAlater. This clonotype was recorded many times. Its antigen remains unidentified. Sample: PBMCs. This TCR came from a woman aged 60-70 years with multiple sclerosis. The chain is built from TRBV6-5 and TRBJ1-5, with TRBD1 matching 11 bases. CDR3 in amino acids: CASRRTGQGDQPQHF. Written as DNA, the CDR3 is TGTGCCAGCAGACGGACGGGACAGGGGGATCAGCCCCAGCATTTT.